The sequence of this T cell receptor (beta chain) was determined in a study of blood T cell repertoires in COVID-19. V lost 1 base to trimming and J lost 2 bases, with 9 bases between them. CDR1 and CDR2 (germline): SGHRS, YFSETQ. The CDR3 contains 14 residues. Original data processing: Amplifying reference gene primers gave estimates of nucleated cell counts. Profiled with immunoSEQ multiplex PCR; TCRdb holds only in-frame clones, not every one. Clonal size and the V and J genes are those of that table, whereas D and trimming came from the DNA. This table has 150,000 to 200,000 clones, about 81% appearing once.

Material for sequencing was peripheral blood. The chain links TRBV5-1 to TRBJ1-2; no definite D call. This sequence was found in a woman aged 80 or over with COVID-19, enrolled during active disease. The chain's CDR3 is CASSLWATNYGYTF. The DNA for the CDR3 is TGCGCCAGCAGCTTGTGGGCCACGAACTATGGCTACACCTTC. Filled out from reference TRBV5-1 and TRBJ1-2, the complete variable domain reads KAGVTQTPRYLIKTRGQQVTLSCSPISGHRSVSWYQQTPGQGLQFLFEYFSETQRNKGNFPGRFSGRQFSNSRSEMNVSTLELGDSALYLCASSLWATNYGYTFGSGTRLTVV.